These 21 T cell receptor beta chains were all obtained from the same sample, sequenced in a study of neurological immune-mediated disorders. TCRdb analysed the 5' RACE reads with MiXCR anew, one entry per CDR3 protein. The table records around 15,000 distinct CDR3 sequences, approximately 14% of them present only once. The sample consisted of PBMCs. The receptors here all came from a man in his sixties with HTLV-1-associated myelopathy (HAM/TSP).

The chain uses TRBV20-1 and TRBJ2-1, with TRBD1 matching 9 bases. Germline lookup yields CDR1 DFQATT and CDR2 SNEGSKA (reference sequence). V lost 5 bases and J lost 7; bases outside the gene matches: 12. This CDR3 has 15 amino acids. The CDR3 DNA reads as TGCAGTGCTCAAAGACTGGACAGGGGAGAGAATGAGCAGTTCTTC. As protein: CSAQRLDRGENEQFF.

This clonotype was found many times. The rearrangement links TRBV10-3 to TRBJ1-1; no firm D call. The germline CDR1 and CDR2 sequences are ENHRY and SYGVKD. The CDR3 has 14 residues. Trimming shortened V by 4 bases and J by 4 bases, and 13 bases separated the two germline ends. The CDR3 DNA follows: TGTGCCATCAGTGTCTCTGGGTTTGGCACTGAAGCTTTCTTT. It specifies CAISVSGFGTEAFF.

In its sample, this clonotype was seen many times. The chain is built from TRBV5-1 and TRBJ2-3; TRBD2 aligns across 9 bases. The junction had 3 bases not matched to a gene; V was cut back by 3 bases and J by 1 base. Germline V CDR1 and CDR2: SGHRS, YFSETQ. The CDR3 contains 15 residues. This CDR3 reads CASSSSSGGTDTQYF. CDR3 DNA: TGCGCCAGCAGCTCCTCTAGCGGGGGCACAGATACGCAGTATTTT.

Many counts were recorded for this clonotype. The CDR3 loop reads CATSRAGKNYEQYF. CDR3 DNA sequence: TGTGCCACCAGCAGAGCGGGTAAGAACTACGAGCAGTACTTC. The chain uses TRBV15 and TRBJ2-7; no clear D gene. Deletions cut 1 base from V and 3 bases from J, with 10 bases between. CDR1 is LNHNV, CDR2 YYDKDF, per germline (reference sequence). This CDR3 spans 14 amino acids. The full variable domain, in which reference TRBV15 and TRBJ2-7 provide the parts outside the CDR3, is DAMVIQNPRYQVTQFGKPVTLSCSQTLNHNVMYWYQQKSSQAPKLLFHYYDKDFNNEADTPDNFQSRRPNTSFCFLDIRSPGLGDTAMYLCATSRAGKNYEQYFGPGTRLTVT.

This clonotype was detected many times. The V gene is TRBV5-6, the J gene TRBJ1-2, with D possibly TRBD1 on 5 matching bases. The ends were cut back, 4 bases at V and 8 bases at J, with 18 bases in the middle. This CDR3 contains 14 residues. Germline assignment: CDR1 SGHDT and CDR2 YYEEEE. The CDR3 protein is CASSPGTAARGYTF. The CDR3 nucleotides are TGTGCCAGCAGCCCGGGGACGGCTGCCAGGGGCTACACCTTC.

This chain uses TRBV5-5 with TRBJ1-1, with D perhaps TRBD1 (5 bases). Germline V CDR1 and CDR2: SGHKS, YYEKEE (reference sequence). The CDR3 has 15 amino acids. The V end was cut by 0 bases, the J end by 7 bases, with 16 bases between. CDR3 DNA sequence: TGTGCCAGCAGCTTGGTATCGTCGACAGACTATGAAGCTTTCTTT. Translating it yields CASSLVSSTDYEAFF.

This clonotype was seen ten or more times. The V and J genes are TRBV19 and TRBJ2-2; the match to TRBD2 covers 11 bases. The CDR3 is made up of 15 amino acids. The ends lost 7 bases at V and 4 bases at J; junction bases unmatched: 5. Germline CDR1 LNHDA, CDR2 SQIVND (reference sequence). The chain's CDR3 is CASTTSGGVTGELFF. CDR3 DNA sequence: TGTGCCAGTACAACTAGCGGGGGAGTCACCGGGGAGCTGTTTTTT.

The sample holds many counts of this clonotype. The rearrangement joins TRBV4-1 to TRBJ1-2; 11 bases align to TRBD1. Germline V CDR1 and CDR2: MGHRA, YSYEKL. The length of the CDR3 is 19 residues. The V segment lost 2 bases and the J segment 4 bases; nucleotides outside the gene matches: 15. CDR3 residues: CASSQFFIPGQGGSYGYTF. Written as DNA, the CDR3 is TGCGCCAGCAGCCAATTCTTTATACCGGGACAGGGGGGTAGCTATGGCTACACCTTC.

This clonotype showed up many times. This chain connects TRBV7-2 to TRBJ1-5; no reliable D call. The CDR3 has 13 amino acids. V gave up 1 base and J gave up 0 bases, with 1 base separating them. The germline V gene encodes CDR1 SGHTA and CDR2 FQGNSA. The CDR3 spells CASSLDSNQPQHF. CDR3 nucleotides: TGTGCCAGCAGCTTAGATAGCAATCAGCCCCAGCATTTT. Using reference TRBV7-2 and TRBJ1-5 for the parts outside the CDR3, the full variable domain is GAGVSQSPSNKVTEKGKDVELRCDPISGHTALYWYRQSLGQGLEFLIYFQGNSAPDKSGLPSDRFSAERTGGSVSTLTIQRTQQEDSAVYLCASSLDSNQPQHFGDGTRLSIL.

There are many counts of this clonotype. Written as DNA, the CDR3 is TGCAGCGCCATCCGGGACGCTGGTAGTGGGGTGCAGTTCTTC. Translated, it gives CSAIRDAGSGVQFF. The chain uses TRBV29-1 and TRBJ2-1, with D perhaps matching TRBD1 or TRBD2 (5 bases each). The CDR3 consists of 14 residues. Trimming removed 7 bases at V and 12 bases at J, with 25 bases between. CDR1 SQVTM and CDR2 ANQGSEA come from the germline V gene.

In its sample, this clonotype was seen many times. This chain joins TRBV5-1 and TRBJ2-7; TRBD1 matches 12 bases. The CDR3 covers 15 residues. Unmatched junction bases numbered 5, after V lost 0 bases and J lost 7 bases. Germline V CDR1 and CDR2: SGHRS, YFSETQ. The DNA for the CDR3 is TGCGCCAGCAGCTTGGCCGGGACAGGGGGCGGAGAGCAGTACTTC. It encodes CASSLAGTGGGEQYF.

This clonotype counts as medium-sized (0.01 to 0.1%). This chain joins TRBV7-2 and TRBJ2-7, with a weak D call TRBD1 (6 bases). Trimming removed 3 bases from V and 1 base from J, with 13 bases in between. Germline V lookup: CDR1 SGHTA, CDR2 FQGNSA. CDR3 length equals 15 residues. CDR3 DNA: TGTGCCAGCAGCTTGGAATTAACAGGGTCCTACGAGCAGTACTTC. Translated: CASSLELTGSYEQYF.

This clonotype came up many times. This rearrangement joins TRBV6-2 or TRBV6-3 to TRBJ1-1; 9 bases are a match to TRBD1. The V segment lost 11 bases and the J segment 5 bases; nucleotides outside the gene matches: 9. This CDR3 region has 13 residues. The V gene's germline CDR1 is MNHEY and CDR2 SVGEGT. CDR3 sequence (DNA): TGTGCCGGTCGGGGACAGGGAGATACTGAAGCTTTCTTT. Residues: CAGRGQGDTEAFF.

V gene TRBV3-1 combines with J gene TRBJ1-4, with D unclear. The V end was cut by 11 bases, the J end by 3 bases, with 16 bases between. In germline, CDR1 is LGHDT, CDR2 YNNKEL (reference sequence). CDR3 length: 14 residues. The CDR3 here is CALSQAGSNEKLFF. The CDR3 nucleotides read TGTGCCCTCAGCCAAGCGGGGTCTAATGAAAAACTGTTTTTT.

There are many counts of this clonotype. CDR3 sequence reads: CASSYQRVGEKLFF. The DNA of the CDR3 is TGTGCCAGCAGTTACCAGAGGGTGGGAGAAAAACTGTTTTTT. The chain recombines TRBV6-6 with TRBJ1-4; no clear D gene. CDR1 and CDR2 (germline): MNHNY, SVGAGI (reference sequence). CDR3 length: 14 residues. The germline V and J ends were trimmed by 2 bases and 8 bases, with 12 bases remaining between them.

This clonotype has ten or more counts. This sequence joins TRBV9 and TRBJ2-3; D could derive from TRBD1 or TRBD2 (7 bases each). The germline CDR1 and CDR2 sequences are SGDLS and YYNGEE. The CDR3 contains 19 residues. Trimming took 3 bases from V and 4 from J, leaving 27 bases between them. The CDR3 DNA is TGTGCCAGCAGCGCCTCGGGCGGGAGACAGGGAGGGGTGTCAGATACGCAGTATTTT. Encoded protein: CASSASGGRQGGVSDTQYF. Full variable domain (missing parts from reference TRBV9 and TRBJ2-3): DSGVTQTPKHLITATGQRVTLRCSPRSGDLSVYWYQQSLDQGLQFLIQYYNGEERAKGNILERFSAQQFPDLHSELNLSSLELGDSALYFCASSASGGRQGGVSDTQYFGPGTRLTVL.

By frequency in the sample, this clonotype is large (0.1 to 1%). The chain uses TRBV5-5 and TRBJ2-1; 9 nucleotides match TRBD1. The CDR3 runs 15 residues. V shed 3 bases and J 9 bases; nucleotides not matched to a gene: 10. Per germline, CDR1 SGHKS and CDR2 YYEKEE (reference sequence). The DNA for the CDR3 is TGTGCCAGCAGCTACAGGGGGCGATTGCTCGGTGAGCAGTTCTTC. Its protein is CASSYRGRLLGEQFF.

This clonotype was detected ten times or more. The gene calls are TRBV20-1 and TRBJ1-5; 7 bases map to TRBD1. Germline CDR1 DFQATT, CDR2 SNEGSKA (reference sequence). V lost 2 bases to trimming and J lost 5 bases; unmatched junction nucleotides: 18. This CDR3 has 18 amino acids. The CDR3 DNA follows: TGCAGTGCTAGAATCATCCGACAGGGAGGTGTTGTTGATCAGCCCCAGCATTTT. Amino acids: CSARIIRQGGVVDQPQHF.

This clonotype was recorded at least ten times. The chain couples TRBV20-1 to TRBJ1-1; D possibly corresponds to TRBD1 (6 bases). Trimming cost V 6 bases and J 3 bases, with 23 bases left between them. This CDR3 contains 16 residues. CDR1 and CDR2 from the germline V gene are DFQATT and SNEGSKA (reference sequence). The CDR3 is CSALYGTISRDTEAFF. DNA of the CDR3: TGCAGTGCCCTATACGGGACAATCTCGAGGGACACTGAAGCTTTCTTT.

In this sample, this clonotype turned up many times. The genes are TRBV10-3 and TRBJ2-3; TRBD2 agrees at 11 bases. The CDR3 extends over 15 amino acids. The V gene's germline CDR1 is ENHRY and CDR2 SYGVKD. V was clipped by 11 bases and J by 3 bases; unmatched bases: 10. The CDR3 loop is CAGQGTSGDTDTQYF. CDR3 coding DNA: TGTGCCGGTCAAGGGACTAGCGGAGATACAGATACGCAGTATTTT.

At least ten counts were recorded for this clonotype. Possible read error: a much larger clone is one base away. The CDR3 end shows no conserved phenylalanine or tryptophan, and so a read error is likely. The V gene is TRBV20-1, the J gene TRBJ2-3; tentative D call: TRBD1 (6 bases). V lost 7 bases and J lost 0, with 11 bases in between. CDR1 and CDR2 from the germline V gene are DFQATT and SNEGSKA (reference sequence). CDR3 length: 13 residues. This CDR3 is CSVHQGSTDTQYS. CDR3 in DNA: TGCAGTGTTCACCAGGGGAGCACAGATACGCAGTATTCT.